This record concerns one T cell receptor beta chain sequence. What it recognizes is unknown. This specimen comes from a study of T cell responses to AZD1222 COVID-19 vaccine. The study's findings and limits: The donor group comprised mostly white British people and more females; the analysis possibly underestimated clonal diversity. Spike-specific TCR depth and breadth grew after two AZD1222 doses.

Sequencing used immunoSEQ multiplex PCR; TCRdb keeps in-frame clones, though not all of them. The table has about 110,000 clones, 86% seen once; the top ten hold 3% to 3.5%. CDR1 and CDR2 from the germline V gene are SGHRS and YFSETQ. With 0 bases removed from V and 0 bases from J, the gap between germline ends came to 6 bases. The CDR3 extends over 14 amino acids. Sequencing was performed on peripheral blood, taken on day 0 of AZD1222 vaccination. The origin of this receptor is an adult in good health. The chain joins TRBV5-1 to TRBJ2-5; D gene ambiguous. CDR3 sequence (DNA): TGCGCCAGCAGCTTGGCTGGCTACCAAGAGACCCAGTACTTC. Protein sequence: CASSLAGYQETQYF. Using reference TRBV5-1 and TRBJ2-5 for the parts outside the CDR3, the full variable domain is KAGVTQTPRYLIKTRGQQVTLSCSPISGHRSVSWYQQTPGQGLQFLFEYFSETQRNKGNFPGRFSGRQFSNSRSEMNVSTLELGDSALYLCASSLAGYQETQYFGPGTRLLVL.